This TCR beta chain originates from a study of shared clonotypes between healthy human individuals. About the research overall: Each donor had three CD4 naive, three CD4 memory, two CD8 naive and one CD8 memory plate. Study-wide findings and caveats: Clonotype sharing among donors likely depends on sequencing depth. Unshared clonotypes carried lower generation probabilities than those common to all four donors. Shared clonotypes: about 5% naive CD4, around 3.7% naive CD8, roughly 2.2% memory CD4, 0.4% memory CD8.

Only in-frame clones appear in the TCRdb table, and some are missing; sequencing was by immunoSEQ multiplex PCR. The sample lists some 660,000 clones, more than 70% seen once, with roughly 2% in the top ten. For this clone: Its antigen remains unidentified.

There are 14 residues in the CDR3. Germline V gene sequence: CDR1 SGHNT, CDR2 YYREEE (reference sequence). V shed 3 bases and J 9 bases; nucleotides not matched to a gene: 9. The clonotype comes from a woman in her thirties in good health. Input material: memory CD4+ T cells sorted from blood. Subset specified: CD45RA-negative fraction. The gene calls are TRBV5-4 and TRBJ1-1; TRBD1 matches 9 bases. This CDR3 reads CASSSPIGQGKAFF. In DNA form, the CDR3 reads TGTGCCAGCAGCTCGCCGATTGGACAGGGGAAAGCTTTCTTT.